This T cell receptor beta chain was found in a study of blood T cell repertoires in COVID-19. Study-wide background: The samples span acute and convalescent COVID-19 from the United States, Italy and Spain. The analysed material was cDNA or gDNA that came from T cells, B-cell-depleted T cells, or PBMCs.

As originally analysed: Amplification from reference gene primers served as the basis for estimated nucleated cell counts. Only in-frame clones appear in the TCRdb table, and some are missing; sequencing was by immunoSEQ multiplex PCR. V, J and clone size derive from that table, while D and trimming were established from the DNA sequence. The data show under 95,000 clones, about 93% seen once. This CDR3 is built from 13 residues. The V gene lost 4 bases and the J gene lost 4 bases, with 8 bases spanning the gap. CDR1 and CDR2 (germline): MNHEY, SMNVEV (reference sequence). The V and J genes are TRBV27 and TRBJ2-1; no definite D call. The sequence came from a woman aged 50 to 60 in a cohort sampled during active COVID-19. The sequenced material came from peripheral blood. Here the CDR3 reads CASSSNAYNEQFF. DNA of the CDR3: TGTGCCAGCAGTTCGAACGCGTACAATGAGCAGTTCTTC.